Listed below are T cell receptor beta chains from one sample, sequenced in a study of T-cell memory formation after mild COVID-19. In TCRdb, the 5' RACE reads were re-called with MiXCR into one record per CDR3 protein. The repertoire holds about 390,000 distinct CDR3 sequences, approximately 15% seen once, with about 22% in the top ten. Sequenced: PBMCs or a T cell subset sorted from them (not recorded which). Every receptor here comes from a man younger than 35 who had mild COVID-19 (a few samples of this study predate the infection). Cell type and time point are not known. Each CDR3 is given with its conserved first and last residue. The D gene is left open where the match is weak. Size values are once, few and many counts, or a class for expanded clones, and some rows have none.

>TRBJ2-3|NA|NA|TRBV7-9
CASSFSIPTDTQYF
TGTGCCAGCAGCTTTAGTATCCCCACAGATACGCAGTATTTT
>TRBJ2-1|NA|few|TRBV4-1
CASSQTTSYGEQFF
TGCGCCAGCAGCCAAACCACTAGCTACGGGGAGCAGTTCTTC
>TRBJ2-1|TRBD1|many|TRBV5-1
CASSGQGAAYNEQFF
TGCGCCAGCAGCGGACAGGGGGCGGCCTACAATGAGCAGTTCTTC
>TRBJ2-2|NA|NA|TRBV12-5
CASDWAATGELFF
TGTGCTAGTGACTGGGCTGCAACCGGGGAGCTGTTTTTT
>TRBJ1-1|NA|NA|TRBV14
CASSHGPEAFF
TGTGCCAGCAGCCACGGACCTGAAGCTTTCTTT
>TRBJ1-5|TRBD1|NA|TRBV6-5
CASSSRQGGQPQHF
TGTGCCAGCAGTTCCAGACAGGGTGGTCAGCCCCAGCATTTT
>TRBJ1-2|NA|NA|TRBV15
CATSTAGPTGGYTF
TGTGCCACCAGCACTGCCGGGCCCACGGGGGGCTACACCTTC
>TRBJ1-3|NA|NA|TRBV7-2
CASSLRGTIYF
TGTGCCAGCAGCCTCCGAGGCACCATATATTTT
>TRBJ1-1|NA|few|TRBV5-1
CASSASFVVDTEAFF
TGCGCCAGCAGCGCATCATTCGTGGTAGACACTGAAGCTTTCTTT
>TRBJ1-4|NA|NA|TRBV7-9
CASSPWGTTNEKLFF
TGTGCCAGCAGCCCCTGGGGGACAACTAATGAAAAACTGTTTTTT
>TRBJ2-2|NA|few|TRBV5-1
CASSVTNPSYTGELFF
TGCGCCAGCAGCGTGACAAACCCGAGTTACACCGGGGAGCTGTTTTTT